These 16 T cell receptor beta chains share one sample of origin, sequenced in a study of cytomegalovirus exposure and HLA in healthy donors. Vbeta (60) and Jbeta (13) primers were used in the PCR. The protocol was immunoSEQ multiplex PCR, while the TCRdb copy is restricted to in-frame clones and leaves out a portion. The repertoire has approximately 170,000 clones, 85% of them found once; the top ten carry 1%. Sequenced sample: PBMCs. These receptors came from a boy between 2 and 10 years old in good health and CMV-seronegative.

The V and J genes are TRBV5-6 and TRBJ1-4, with a weak D call TRBD1 (6 bases). V lost 4 bases to trimming and J lost 8 bases, with 21 bases between them. Germline CDR1 SGHDT, CDR2 YYEEEE. The CDR3 extends over 16 amino acids. CDR3 in amino acids: CASSPRGGLRGEKLFF. The CDR3 DNA follows: TGTGCCAGCAGCCCCAGGGGCGGCCTAAGAGGCGAAAAACTGTTTTTT.

Worth noting for this clone: One end of the junction fails to match germline, which may point to a read error. J is TRBJ1-5 and V is TRBV15, with D maybe TRBD1 (5 bases). This CDR3 region has 15 residues. Germline V gives CDR1 LNHNV, CDR2 YYDKDF (reference sequence). The CDR3 spells CATSRSLGGGQPRHF. DNA for the CDR3: TGTGCCACCAGCAGAAGTCTTGGGGGAGGGCAGCCCCGGCATTTT. Full variable domain (remainder filled in from reference TRBV15 and TRBJ1-5): DAMVIQNPRYQVTQFGKPVTLSCSQTLNHNVMYWYQQKSSQAPKLLFHYYDKDFNNEADTPDNFQSRRPNTSFCFLDIRSPGLGDTAMYLCATSRSLGGGQPRHFGDGTRLSIL.

The chain combines TRBV7-3 with TRBJ2-1; D perhaps matches TRBD1 (6 bases). The CDR3 consists of 14 residues. The germline V gene encodes CDR1 SGHTA and CDR2 FQGTGA. The V end was cut by 0 bases, the J end by 6 bases, with 9 bases between. Here the CDR3 reads CASSLTGHPNEQFF. The CDR3 nucleotides are TGTGCCAGCAGCTTAACGGGACATCCCAATGAGCAGTTCTTC.

This clone showed up just a few times. V is TRBV11-2 and J is TRBJ2-1; 7 bases are a match to TRBD2. Trimming at V came to 6 bases and at J to 4 bases, leaving 6 bases not matched to a gene. The CDR3 runs to 14 residues. CDR1 and CDR2 (germline): SGHAT, FQNNGV. The CDR3 protein is CASSRSGIYNEQFF. DNA for the CDR3: TGTGCCAGCAGTCGAAGCGGGATATACAATGAGCAGTTCTTC.

The chain couples TRBV5-6 to TRBJ1-5; unclear D gene. V shed 2 bases and J shed 0 bases, with 6 bases lying between them. This CDR3 is built from 14 residues. Germline CDR1 SGHDT, CDR2 YYEEEE. CDR3 nucleotides: TGTGCCAGCAGCTTCAGCGATAGCAATCAGCCCCAGCATTTT. It codes for CASSFSDSNQPQHF.

The chain uses TRBV6-5 and TRBJ1-3, with TRBD1 matching 7 bases. CDR1 and CDR2 (germline): MNHEY, SVGAGI. V shed 2 bases and J 4 bases; nucleotides not matched to a gene: 5. The length of the CDR3 is 15 residues. CDR3 in DNA: TGTGCCAGCAGTTACCGGGACAGCGCAGGAAACACCATATATTTT. Protein sequence: CASSYRDSAGNTIYF.

The rearrangement joins TRBV5-4 to TRBJ2-7; possible D gene TRBD2, 6 bases. CDR1 is SGHNT and CDR2 is YYREEE in the germline V gene (reference sequence). Trimming pared 2 bases from V and 3 bases from J, leaving 27 bases between. The CDR3 sequence is 19 residues long. CDR3 amino acids: CASSFAPPGLHKPYYEQYF. The DNA of the CDR3 is TGTGCCAGCAGCTTTGCCCCCCCAGGACTACACAAACCCTACTACGAGCAGTACTTC.

This chain connects TRBV2 to TRBJ2-1; 9 nucleotides match TRBD2. This CDR3 has 15 residues. Unmatched junction bases numbered 10, after V lost 4 bases and J lost 9 bases. Per the germline V gene, CDR1 is SNHLY and CDR2 is FYNNEI. The DNA for the CDR3 is TGTGCCAGCAGTGCCGTGTTAGCGGGAGCGGGTGAGCAGTTCTTC. This gives the protein CASSAVLAGAGEQFF.

The rearrangement uses TRBV28 and TRBJ1-3, with 10 bases matching TRBD1. J gave up 3 bases and V 5 bases, and 7 bases lay outside the gene matches. Germline-derived CDR1 and CDR2 are MDHEN and SYDVKM. CDR3 length equals 16 residues. CDR3 amino acids: CASSQTGGAVGNTIYF. The CDR3 nucleotides are TGTGCCAGCAGTCAGACAGGGGGCGCTGTTGGAAACACCATATATTTT.

For the CDR3, the DNA is TGTGCCAGCTCACCAGGAGATGGGCGCCTGGGGCAGTACGTC. Translation: CASSPGDGRLGQYV. The chain links TRBV18 to TRBJ2-7, with no clear D. The CDR3 length is 14 residues. V lost 2 bases and J 9 bases, leaving 17 bases between the germline ends. Per germline, CDR1 KGHSH and CDR2 LQKENI.

This chain's CDR3 is CASSSPGGNRGGTF. CDR3 nucleotide sequence: TGTGCCAGCAGTTCCCCCGGGGGTAACAGGGGTGGCACCTTC. The chain is built from TRBV28 and TRBJ1-2; TRBD1 aligns across 7 bases. J gave up 13 bases and V 4 bases, and 15 bases lay outside the gene matches. Germline V gene lookup returns CDR1 MDHEN and CDR2 SYDVKM. This CDR3 spans 14 amino acids.

This clone was recorded only once. The chain recombines TRBV11-2 with TRBJ1-1, with a possible D match to TRBD1 (5 bases). V lost 8 bases, J lost 2 bases, and 15 bases lay in between. CDR3 length: 14 residues. Germline CDR1 SGHAT, CDR2 FQNNGV. The CDR3 spells CASDRRDLNTEAFF. CDR3 nucleotides: TGTGCCAGCGACAGAAGAGATCTTAACACTGAAGCTTTCTTT.

The rearrangement uses TRBV11-2 and TRBJ2-1, with no clear D. V was trimmed by 5 bases and J by 0 bases, leaving 17 bases between them. This CDR3 is built from 17 residues. Germline V lookup: CDR1 SGHAT, CDR2 FQNNGV. Written as DNA, the CDR3 is TGTGCCAGCAGCGCCTTGGTTCGCCCCAGCTCCTACAATGAGCAGTTCTTC. Translating it yields CASSALVRPSSYNEQFF.

This sequence joins TRBV6-1 and TRBJ2-7, with 9 bases identical to TRBD2. J was trimmed by 7 bases and V by 6 bases; bases with no gene match: 13. Germline CDR1 is MNHNS and CDR2 is SASEGT. There are 15 residues in the CDR3. CDR3 protein: CASRGGLANVYEQYV. In DNA form, the CDR3 reads TGTGCCAGCAGGGGGGGACTAGCAAATGTTTATGAGCAGTACGTC.

This chain uses TRBV5-1 with TRBJ1-1; TRBD1 matches 9 bases. CDR1 is SGHRS and CDR2 is YFSETQ in the germline V gene. The junction had 4 bases not matched to a gene; V was cut back by 4 bases and J by 3 bases. The CDR3 contains 14 residues. The CDR3 DNA reads TGCGCCAGCAGCCTGGACAGGGGTGACACTGAAGCTTTCTTT. Translation gives CASSLDRGDTEAFF. The whole variable domain, filled in from reference TRBV5-1 and TRBJ1-1, reads KAGVTQTPRYLIKTRGQQVTLSCSPISGHRSVSWYQQTPGQGLQFLFEYFSETQRNKGNFPGRFSGRQFSNSRSEMNVSTLELGDSALYLCASSLDRGDTEAFFGQGTRLTVV.

The CDR3 is CASSQPGLTGITEAFF. The CDR3 DNA reads TGCGCCAGCAGCCAACCTGGGTTGACAGGGATCACTGAAGCTTTCTTT. The chain joins TRBV4-1 to TRBJ1-1, with 7 bases lining up with TRBD1. This CDR3 comprises 16 residues. The V gene end was trimmed by 2 bases and the J gene end by 4 bases; junction bases not matched to a gene: 10. Germline CDR1 is MGHRA and CDR2 is YSYEKL.